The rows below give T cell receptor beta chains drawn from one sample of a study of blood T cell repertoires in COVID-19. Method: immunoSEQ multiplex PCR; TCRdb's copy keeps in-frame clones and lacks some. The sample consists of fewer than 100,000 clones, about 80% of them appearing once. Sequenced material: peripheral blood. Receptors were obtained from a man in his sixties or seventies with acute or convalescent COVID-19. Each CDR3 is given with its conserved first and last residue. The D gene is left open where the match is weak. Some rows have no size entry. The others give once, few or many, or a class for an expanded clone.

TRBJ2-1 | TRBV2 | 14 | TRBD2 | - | CASSRTSYWDEQFF | TGTGCCAGCAGCCGGACTAGCTACTGGGATGAGCAGTTCTTC
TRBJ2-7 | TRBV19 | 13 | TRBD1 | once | CASRGQGGHEQYF | TGTGCCAGTAGGGGACAGGGTGGTCACGAGCAGTACTTC
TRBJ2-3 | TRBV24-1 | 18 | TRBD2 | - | CATSGSSGRASSTDTQYF | TGTGCCACCAGTGGGAGTAGCGGGAGGGCGTCCAGCACAGATACGCAGTATTTT
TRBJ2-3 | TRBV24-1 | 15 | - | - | CATSPLGTGQDTQYF | TGTGCCACCAGTCCACTCGGGACTGGCCAAGATACGCAGTATTTT
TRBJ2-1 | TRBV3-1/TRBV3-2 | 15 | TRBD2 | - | CASSQGTSGGATQFF | TGTGCCAGCAGCCAGGGGACTAGCGGGGGAGCCACCCAGTTCTTC
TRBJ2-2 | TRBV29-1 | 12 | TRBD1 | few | CSGTGTSGELFF | TGCAGCGGGACAGGGACGAGCGGGGAGCTGTTTTTT
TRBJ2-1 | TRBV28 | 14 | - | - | CASTPAGSYNEQFF | TGTGCCAGCACCCCCGCGGGGTCCTACAATGAGCAGTTCTTC
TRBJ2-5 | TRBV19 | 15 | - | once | CASSLGRDYQETQYF | TGTGCCAGTAGTCTCGGCCGGGACTACCAAGAGACCCAGTACTTC
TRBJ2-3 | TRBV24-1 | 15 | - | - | CATSDPGVVTDTQYF | TGTGCCACCAGTGACCCGGGAGTCGTCACAGATACGCAGTATTTT
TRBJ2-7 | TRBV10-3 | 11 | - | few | CAISGYGEQYF | TGTGCCATCAGTGGTTACGGCGAGCAGTACTTC
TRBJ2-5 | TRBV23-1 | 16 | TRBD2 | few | CASRYPGGETQETQYF | TGCGCCAGCAGGTATCCCGGGGGGGAGACCCAAGAGACCCAGTACTTC
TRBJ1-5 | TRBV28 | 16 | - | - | CASSRTQGTSNQPQHF | TGTGCCAGCAGCCGGACCCAGGGTACCAGCAATCAGCCCCAGCATTTT
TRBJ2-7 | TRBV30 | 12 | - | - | CAWSRSLYEQYF | TGTGCCTGGAGTCGGAGTCTCTACGAGCAGTACTTC
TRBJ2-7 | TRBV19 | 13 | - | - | CASSRSPTTEQYF | TGTGCCAGTAGCCGATCCCCAACAACCGAGCAGTACTTC
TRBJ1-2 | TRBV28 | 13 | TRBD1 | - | CASSDREDYGYTF | TGTGCCAGCAGTGACAGGGAAGACTATGGCTACACCTTC
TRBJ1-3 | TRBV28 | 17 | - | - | CASSLYADRATGNTIYF | TGTGCCAGCAGTTTATATGCGGACAGAGCGACTGGAAACACCATATATTTT
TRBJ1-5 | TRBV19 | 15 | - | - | CASFRGGDASQPQHF | TGTGCCAGTTTTCGTGGCGGGGACGCTAGTCAGCCCCAGCATTTT
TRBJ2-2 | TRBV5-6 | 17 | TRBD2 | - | CASSLVRGGRGTGELFF | TGTGCCAGCAGCTTGGTTCGGGGCGGGAGGGGCACCGGGGAGCTGTTTTTT
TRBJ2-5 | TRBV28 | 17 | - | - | CASKDNLLGPGPETQYF | TGTGCCAGCAAGGACAACTTGCTAGGACCCGGGCCAGAGACCCAGTACTTC